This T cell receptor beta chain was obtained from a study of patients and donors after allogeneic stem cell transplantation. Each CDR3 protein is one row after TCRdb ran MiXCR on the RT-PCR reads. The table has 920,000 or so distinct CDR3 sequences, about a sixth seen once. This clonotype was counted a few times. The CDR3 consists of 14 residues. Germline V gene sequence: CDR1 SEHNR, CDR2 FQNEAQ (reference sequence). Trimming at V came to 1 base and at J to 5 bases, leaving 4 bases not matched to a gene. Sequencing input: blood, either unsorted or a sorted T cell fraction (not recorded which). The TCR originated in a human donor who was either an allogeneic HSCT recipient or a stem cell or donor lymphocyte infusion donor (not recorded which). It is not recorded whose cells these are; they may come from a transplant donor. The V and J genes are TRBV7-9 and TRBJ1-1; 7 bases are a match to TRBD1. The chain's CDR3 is CASSLVTGWTEAFF. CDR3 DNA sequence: TGTGCCAGCAGCTTAGTGACAGGGTGGACTGAAGCTTTCTTT.